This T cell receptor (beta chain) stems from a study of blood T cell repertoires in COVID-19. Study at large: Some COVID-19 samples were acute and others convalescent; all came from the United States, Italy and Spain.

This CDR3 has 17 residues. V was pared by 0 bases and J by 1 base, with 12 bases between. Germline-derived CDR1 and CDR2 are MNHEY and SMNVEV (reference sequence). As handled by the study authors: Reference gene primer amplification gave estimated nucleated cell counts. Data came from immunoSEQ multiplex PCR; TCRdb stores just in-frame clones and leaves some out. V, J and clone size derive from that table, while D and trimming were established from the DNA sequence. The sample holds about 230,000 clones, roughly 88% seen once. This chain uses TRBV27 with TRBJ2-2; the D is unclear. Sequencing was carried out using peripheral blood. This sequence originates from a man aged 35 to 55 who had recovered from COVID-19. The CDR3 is CASSLSPLPRNTGELFF. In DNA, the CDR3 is TGTGCCAGCAGTTTATCACCACTACCTAGGAACACCGGGGAGCTGTTTTTT.